Below are 11 T cell receptor beta chains sequenced from a single sample in a study of identical twins. Each CDR3 protein is one row after TCRdb ran MiXCR on the 5' RACE reads. The sample lists about 220,000 distinct CDR3 sequences; about 6.7% were seen once. A further study also used this sample, focusing on T cells expressing NK-cell markers.

Sequences were obtained from CD8+ T cells sorted from blood. These receptors all stem from a woman between 18 and 30 years old in good health.

The chain has TRBV2 and TRBJ2-3; TRBD2 aligns across 8 bases. Germline lookup yields CDR1 SNHLY and CDR2 FYNNEI. Losses at the gene ends were 7 bases for V and 9 bases for J; bases not matched to a gene: 12. The CDR3 totals 14 residues. This chain's CDR3 is CASTDPPAGVTQYF. CDR3 DNA sequence: TGTGCCAGCACCGATCCCCCAGCGGGGGTGACGCAGTATTTT. Complete variable domain (other parts from reference TRBV2 and TRBJ2-3): EPEVTQTPSHQVTQMGQEVILRCVPISNHLYFYWYRQILGQKVEFLVSFYNNEISEKSEIFDDQFSVERPDGSNFTLKIRSTKLEDSAMYFCASTDPPAGVTQYFGPGTRLTVL.

The chain joins TRBV2 to TRBJ2-7, with 7 bases aligning to TRBD1. After removal of 10 bases from V and 9 bases from J, the junction contained 18 bases not matched to a gene. The germline CDR1 and CDR2 sequences are SNHLY and FYNNEI. The CDR3 extends over 14 amino acids. CDR3 nucleotides: TGTGCCACCAAAGGGGGACAGTTCCTACGAGGGCAGTACTTC. This encodes CATKGGQFLRGQYF.

This clonotype has only a few counts. The chain carries TRBV7-6 and TRBJ2-1, with 8 bases fitting TRBD2. The CDR3 loop spans 16 amino acids. Per the germline V gene, CDR1 is SGHVS and CDR2 is FNYEAQ. V shed 1 base, J shed 3 bases, and the junction held 5 bases outside the gene matches. The CDR3: CASSLGPLAGYNEQFF. Written as DNA, the CDR3 is TGTGCCAGCAGCTTAGGTCCCCTAGCGGGCTACAATGAGCAGTTCTTC. Combining the CDR3 with reference TRBV7-6 and TRBJ2-1 gives the whole variable domain GAGVSQSPRYKVTKRGQDVALRCDPISGHVSLYWYRQALGQGPEFLTYFNYEAQQDKSGLPNDRFSAERPEGSISTLTIQRTEQRDSAMYRCASSLGPLAGYNEQFFGPGTRLTVL.

The chain joins TRBV12-3 or TRBV12-4 to TRBJ1-1; D is undetermined. V gave up 2 bases and J gave up 3 bases, with 10 bases separating them. The CDR3 runs 14 residues. CDR3 region: CASSLSSEYTEAFF. The CDR3 bases are TGTGCCAGCAGTTTAAGCAGTGAGTACACTGAAGCTTTCTTT.

There are many counts of this clonotype. V and J are TRBV15 and TRBJ2-7; D possibly corresponds to TRBD2 (6 bases). Germline V lookup: CDR1 LNHNV, CDR2 YYDKDF (reference sequence). V was pared by 7 bases and J by 0 bases, with 16 bases between. CDR3 length equals 15 residues. DNA for the CDR3: TGTGCCACCATAAACCTAGCGTCTAGCTCCTACGAGCAGTACTTC. Translating gives CATINLASSSYEQYF.

Ten or more counts support this clonotype. The chain employs TRBV10-3 and TRBJ2-7; no clear D gene. This CDR3 is 14 amino acids long. Germline lookup yields CDR1 ENHRY and CDR2 SYGVKD. The V end lost 7 bases, the J end lost 2 bases, and 15 bases lay between the germline ends. The CDR3 sequence is CAITDPDFPYEQYF. As DNA, the CDR3 is TGTGCCATCACCGACCCAGACTTTCCCTACGAGCAGTACTTC.

At least ten counts were recorded for this clonotype. The chain has TRBV27 and TRBJ1-1, with D uncertain. CDR1 is MNHEY, CDR2 SMNVEV, per germline (reference sequence). The CDR3 length is 15 residues. The V end was cut by 2 bases, the J end by 0 bases, with 10 bases between. CDR3 nucleotide sequence: TGTGCCAGCAGTTTAAATGAGCTATTGAACACTGAAGCTTTCTTT. It is translated as CASSLNELLNTEAFF.

This clonotype came up many times. This chain uses TRBV25-1 with TRBJ2-2; weak D call: TRBD1 (5 bases). V lost 4 bases, J lost 7 bases, and 13 bases lay in between. Germline CDR1 is MGHDK and CDR2 is SYGVNS. The CDR3 spans 14 residues. The DNA of the CDR3 is TGTGCCAGCAGTGGACCGCTTCAGGGCGGGGAGCTGTTTTTT. It translates to CASSGPLQGGELFF.

The chain has TRBV6-2 or TRBV6-3 and TRBJ2-5, with 9 bases that match TRBD2. The CDR3 consists of 17 residues. The junction had 17 bases not matched to a gene; V was cut back by 7 bases and J by 5 bases. Per germline, CDR1 MNHEY and CDR2 SVGEGT. CDR3 coding DNA: TGTGCCAGCACCACGGGGCGGGAGGGCCCAGGTTACGAGACCCAGTACTTC. Protein sequence: CASTTGREGPGYETQYF.

The chain recombines TRBV7-8 with TRBJ1-5, with 10 bases that match TRBD1. The CDR3 is 17 amino acids. Unmatched junction bases numbered 13, after V lost 6 bases and J lost 5 bases. The germline V gene encodes CDR1 SGHVS and CDR2 FQNEAQ. The DNA for the CDR3 is TGTGCCAGCAGATTATGGGGGGCCGGGACAGGGGATCAGCCCCAGCATTTT. Translated: CASRLWGAGTGDQPQHF.

This clonotype was found a few times. The chain has TRBV20-1 and TRBJ2-1; D possibly corresponds to TRBD1 (5 bases). Per the germline V gene, CDR1 is DFQATT and CDR2 is SNEGSKA (reference sequence). V dropped 3 bases and J dropped 6 bases, with 15 bases sitting between them. The CDR3 runs to 14 residues. The DNA for the CDR3 is TGCAGTGCTAGTGGGCAGGGTGAGGTCAATGAGCAGTTCTTC. Translating gives CSASGQGEVNEQFF.